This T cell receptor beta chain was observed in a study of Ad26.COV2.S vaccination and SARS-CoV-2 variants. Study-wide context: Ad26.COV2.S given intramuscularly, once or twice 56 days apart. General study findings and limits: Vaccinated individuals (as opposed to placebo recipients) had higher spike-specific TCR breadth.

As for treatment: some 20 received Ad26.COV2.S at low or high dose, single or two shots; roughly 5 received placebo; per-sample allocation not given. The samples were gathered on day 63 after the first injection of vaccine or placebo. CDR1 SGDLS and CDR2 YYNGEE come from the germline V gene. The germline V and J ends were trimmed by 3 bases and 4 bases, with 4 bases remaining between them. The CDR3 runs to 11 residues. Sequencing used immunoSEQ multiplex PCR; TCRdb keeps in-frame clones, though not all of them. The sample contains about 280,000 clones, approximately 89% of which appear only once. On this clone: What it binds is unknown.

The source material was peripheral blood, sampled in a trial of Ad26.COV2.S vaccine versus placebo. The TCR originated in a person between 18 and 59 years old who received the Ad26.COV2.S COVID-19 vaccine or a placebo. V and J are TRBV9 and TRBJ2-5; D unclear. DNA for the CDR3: TGTGCCAGCAGCGAAGGAGAGACCCAGTACTTC. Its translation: CASSEGETQYF.